These 2 T cell receptor beta chains were sequenced from one sample in a study of human T cells and chemical hapten exposure. One entry per CDR3 protein, called by TCRdb with MiXCR from the RACE reads. The sample includes about 380,000 distinct CDR3 sequences, 4.8% of them seen just once. Noted time point: patch test 1, 2 weeks after DPC sensitization. Indicated treatment: therapeutic diphenylcyclopropenone sensitization with weekly scalp DPC. Sequenced material: whole blood, taken in connection with sensitization to the hapten diphenylcyclopropenone (DPC). The receptor set was obtained from a woman aged 45-60 years with alopecia areata. Some clones in this sample may be carry-over from other donors' samples.

At least ten counts were recorded for this clonotype. The chain carries TRBV5-1 and TRBJ2-1, with D perhaps TRBD2 (5 bases). The germline gives CDR1 SGHRS, CDR2 YFSETQ. CDR3 size: 12 residues. Trimming cost V 0 bases and J 9 bases, with 7 bases left between them. CDR3 region: CASSLDEGEQFF. As DNA, the CDR3 is TGCGCCAGCAGCTTGGACGAGGGTGAGCAGTTCTTC.

Ten or more counts support this clonotype. The chain is built from TRBV6-8 and TRBJ1-1; possible D gene TRBD1, 5 bases. Germline CDR1 and CDR2: MNHGY and SAAAGT. The CDR3 extends over 14 amino acids. The germline V and J ends were trimmed by 6 bases and 1 base, with 12 bases remaining between them. CDR3: CASREQVTNTEAFF. As DNA, the CDR3 is TGTGCCAGCAGGGAACAGGTTACGAACACTGAAGCTTTCTTT.